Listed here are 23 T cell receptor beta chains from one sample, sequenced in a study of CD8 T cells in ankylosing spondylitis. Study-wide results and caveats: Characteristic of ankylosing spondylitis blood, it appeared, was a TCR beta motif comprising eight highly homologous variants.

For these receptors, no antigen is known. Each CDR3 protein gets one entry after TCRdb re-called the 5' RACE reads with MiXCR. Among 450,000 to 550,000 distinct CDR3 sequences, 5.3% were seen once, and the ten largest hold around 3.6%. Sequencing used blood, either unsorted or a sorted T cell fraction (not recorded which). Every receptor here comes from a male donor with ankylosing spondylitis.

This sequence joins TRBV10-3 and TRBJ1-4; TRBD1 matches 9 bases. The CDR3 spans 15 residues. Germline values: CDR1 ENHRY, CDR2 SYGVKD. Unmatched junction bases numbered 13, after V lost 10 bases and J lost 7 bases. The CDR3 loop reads CATAITGGTTEKLFF. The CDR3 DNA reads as TGTGCCACAGCCATTACAGGGGGCACGACTGAAAAACTGTTTTTT.

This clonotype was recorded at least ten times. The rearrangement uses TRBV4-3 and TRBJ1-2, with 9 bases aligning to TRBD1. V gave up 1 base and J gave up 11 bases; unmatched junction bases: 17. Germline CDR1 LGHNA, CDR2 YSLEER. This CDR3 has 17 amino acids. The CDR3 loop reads CASSQARGQGSVSRYTF. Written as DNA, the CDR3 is TGCGCCAGCAGCCAAGCCCGCGGACAGGGGTCAGTCTCCCGGTACACCTTC.

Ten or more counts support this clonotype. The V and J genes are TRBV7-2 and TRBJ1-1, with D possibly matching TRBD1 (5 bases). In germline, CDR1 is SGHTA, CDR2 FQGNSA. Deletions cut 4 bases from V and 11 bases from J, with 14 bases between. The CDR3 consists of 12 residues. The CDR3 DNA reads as TGTGCCAGCAGCTCCCAGGGAGTAGGGGCTTTCTTT. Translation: CASSSQGVGAFF.

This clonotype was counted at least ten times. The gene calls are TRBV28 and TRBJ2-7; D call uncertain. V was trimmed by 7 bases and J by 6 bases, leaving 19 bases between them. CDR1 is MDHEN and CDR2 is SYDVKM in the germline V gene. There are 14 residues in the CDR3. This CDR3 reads CASISPSARREQYF. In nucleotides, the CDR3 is TGTGCCAGCATAAGCCCCTCGGCTAGACGCGAGCAGTACTTC.

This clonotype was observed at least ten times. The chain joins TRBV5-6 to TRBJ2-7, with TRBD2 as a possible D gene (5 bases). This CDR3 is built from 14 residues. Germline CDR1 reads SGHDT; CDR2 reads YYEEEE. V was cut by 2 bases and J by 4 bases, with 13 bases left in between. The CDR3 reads CASSFVVRTYEQYF. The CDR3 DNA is TGTGCCAGCAGCTTCGTCGTCAGGACTTACGAGCAGTACTTC.

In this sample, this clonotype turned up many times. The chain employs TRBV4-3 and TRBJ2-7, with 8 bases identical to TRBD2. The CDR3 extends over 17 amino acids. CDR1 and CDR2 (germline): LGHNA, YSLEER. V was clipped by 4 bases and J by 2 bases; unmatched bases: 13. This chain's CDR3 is CASSPEQTGGEPYEQYF. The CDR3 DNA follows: TGCGCCAGCAGCCCGGAACAGACGGGAGGGGAGCCCTACGAGCAGTACTTC.

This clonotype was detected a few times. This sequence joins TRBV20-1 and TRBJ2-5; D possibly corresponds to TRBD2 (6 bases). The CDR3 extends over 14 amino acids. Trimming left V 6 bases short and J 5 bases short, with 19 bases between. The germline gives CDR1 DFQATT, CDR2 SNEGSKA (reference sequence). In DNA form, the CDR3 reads TGCAGTGCCCGAGGAGGGTTCCCAAGCGAGACCCAGTACTTC. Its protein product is CSARGGFPSETQYF.

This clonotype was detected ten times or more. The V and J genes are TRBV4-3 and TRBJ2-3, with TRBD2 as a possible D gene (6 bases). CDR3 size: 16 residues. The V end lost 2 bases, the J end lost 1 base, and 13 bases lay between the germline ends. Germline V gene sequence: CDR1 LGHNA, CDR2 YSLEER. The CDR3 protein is CASSQRLVGGTDTQYF. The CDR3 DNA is TGCGCCAGCAGCCAACGACTAGTGGGGGGCACAGATACGCAGTATTTT.

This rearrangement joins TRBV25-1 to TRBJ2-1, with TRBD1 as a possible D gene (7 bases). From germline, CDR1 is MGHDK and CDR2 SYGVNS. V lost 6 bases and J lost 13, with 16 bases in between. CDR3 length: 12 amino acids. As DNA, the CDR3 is TGTGCCAGCAGGCGGGACAGTTTTCCCCAGTTCTTC. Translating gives CASRRDSFPQFF. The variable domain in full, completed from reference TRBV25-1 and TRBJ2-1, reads EADIYQTPRYLVIGTGKKITLECSQTMGHDKMYWYQQDPGMELHLIHYSYGVNSTEKGDLSSESTVSRIRTEHFPLTLESARPSHTSQYLCASRRDSFPQFFGPGTRLTVL.

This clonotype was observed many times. The DNA of the CDR3 is TGTGCCAGCGCCTATGTGGTTGAGCAGTTCTTC. Protein product: CASAYVVEQFF. The chain carries TRBV12-3 or TRBV12-4 and TRBJ2-1; no definite D call. V was cut by 8 bases and J by 9 bases, with 11 bases left in between. The CDR3 spans 11 residues.

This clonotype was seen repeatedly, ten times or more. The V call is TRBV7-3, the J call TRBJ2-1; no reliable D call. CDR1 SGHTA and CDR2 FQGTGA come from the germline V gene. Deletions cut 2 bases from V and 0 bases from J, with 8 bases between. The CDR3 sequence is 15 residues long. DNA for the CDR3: TGTGCCAGCAGCTTAGGTGAGCCCTCCTACAATGAGCAGTTCTTC. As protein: CASSLGEPSYNEQFF.

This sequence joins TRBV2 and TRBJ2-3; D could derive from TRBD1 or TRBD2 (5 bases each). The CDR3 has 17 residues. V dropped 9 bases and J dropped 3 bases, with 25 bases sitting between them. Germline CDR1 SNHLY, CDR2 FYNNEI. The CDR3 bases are TGTGCCAGTTTTGCGTTCGGGACCTTAAGGGTTACAGATACGCAGTATTTT. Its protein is CASFAFGTLRVTDTQYF.

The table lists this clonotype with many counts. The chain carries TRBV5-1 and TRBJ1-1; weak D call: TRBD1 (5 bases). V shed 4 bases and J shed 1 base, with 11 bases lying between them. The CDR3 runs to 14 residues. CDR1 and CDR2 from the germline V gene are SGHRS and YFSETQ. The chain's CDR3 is CASSDRQKNTEAFF. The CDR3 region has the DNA TGCGCCAGCAGCGATCGACAGAAGAACACTGAAGCTTTCTTT.

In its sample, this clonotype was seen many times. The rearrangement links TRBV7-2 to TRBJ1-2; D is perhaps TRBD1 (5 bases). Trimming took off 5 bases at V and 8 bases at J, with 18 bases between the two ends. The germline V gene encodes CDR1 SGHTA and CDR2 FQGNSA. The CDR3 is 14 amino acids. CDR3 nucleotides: TGTGCCAGCAGCGAATTACAGGAAGCCAGGGGCTACACCTTC. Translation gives CASSELQEARGYTF.

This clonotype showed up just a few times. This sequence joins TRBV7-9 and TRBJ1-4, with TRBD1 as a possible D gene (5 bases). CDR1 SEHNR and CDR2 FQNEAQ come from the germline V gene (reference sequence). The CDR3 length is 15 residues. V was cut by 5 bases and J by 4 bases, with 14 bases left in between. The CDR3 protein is CASSPRQLYNEKLFF. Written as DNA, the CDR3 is TGTGCCAGCAGCCCCCGACAGCTCTATAATGAAAAACTGTTTTTT.

The CDR3 reads CASSDLGGGSYEQYF. The CDR3 DNA reads as TGTGCCAGCAGCGATCTCGGGGGAGGGTCCTACGAGCAGTACTTC. The rearrangement joins TRBV7-2 to TRBJ2-7; TRBD2 agrees at 7 bases. CDR3 length: 15 residues. In germline, CDR1 is SGHTA, CDR2 FQGNSA. V lost 5 bases, J lost 1 base, and 8 bases stayed unmatched.

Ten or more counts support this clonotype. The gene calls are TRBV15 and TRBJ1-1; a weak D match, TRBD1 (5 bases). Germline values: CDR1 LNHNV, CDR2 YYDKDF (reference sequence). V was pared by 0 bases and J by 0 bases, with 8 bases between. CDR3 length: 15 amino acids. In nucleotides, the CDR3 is TGTGCCACCAGCAGAGATCGGGGCGTGAACACTGAAGCTTTCTTT. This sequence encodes CATSRDRGVNTEAFF.

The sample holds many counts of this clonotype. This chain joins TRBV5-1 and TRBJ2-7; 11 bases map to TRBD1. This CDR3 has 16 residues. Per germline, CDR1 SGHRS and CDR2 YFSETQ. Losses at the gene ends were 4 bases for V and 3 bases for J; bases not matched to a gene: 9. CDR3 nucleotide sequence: TGCGCCAGCAGCCCGCCCCAGGGGACAGGGGGCTACGAGCAGTACTTC. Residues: CASSPPQGTGGYEQYF.

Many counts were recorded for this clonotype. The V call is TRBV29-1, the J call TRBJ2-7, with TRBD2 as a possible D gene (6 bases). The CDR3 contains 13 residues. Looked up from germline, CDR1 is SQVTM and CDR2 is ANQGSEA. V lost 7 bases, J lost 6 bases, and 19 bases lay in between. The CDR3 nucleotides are TGCAGCGCCAAAGGCGGGGTTGGGATCGAGCAGTACTTC. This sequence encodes CSAKGGVGIEQYF.

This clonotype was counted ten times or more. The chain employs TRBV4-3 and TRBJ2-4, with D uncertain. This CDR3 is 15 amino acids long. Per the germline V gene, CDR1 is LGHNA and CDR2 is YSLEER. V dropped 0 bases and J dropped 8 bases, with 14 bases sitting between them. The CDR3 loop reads CASSQEGDGEDIQYF. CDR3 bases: TGCGCCAGCAGCCAAGAGGGCGACGGTGAGGACATTCAGTACTTC.

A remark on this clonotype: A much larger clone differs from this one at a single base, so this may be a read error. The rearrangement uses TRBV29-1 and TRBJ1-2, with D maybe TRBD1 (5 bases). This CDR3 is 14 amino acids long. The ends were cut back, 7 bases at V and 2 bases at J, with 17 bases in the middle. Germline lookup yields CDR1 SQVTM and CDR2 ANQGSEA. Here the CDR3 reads CSAVGEGWNYGYTF. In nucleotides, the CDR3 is TGCAGCGCTGTAGGGGAAGGCTGGAACTATGGCTACACCTTC.

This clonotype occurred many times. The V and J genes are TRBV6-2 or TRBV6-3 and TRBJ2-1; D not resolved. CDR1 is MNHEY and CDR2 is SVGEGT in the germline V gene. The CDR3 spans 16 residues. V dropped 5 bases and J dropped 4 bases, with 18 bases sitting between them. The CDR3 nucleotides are TGTGCCAGCAGTCCTGTCTGGCGGCCAATTTACAATGAGCAGTTCTTC. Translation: CASSPVWRPIYNEQFF.

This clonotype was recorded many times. CDR3 sequence (DNA): TGCAGTGCTAGTGCGGGGGCCCTTAATGAAAAACTGTTTTTT. As protein: CSASAGALNEKLFF. The chain uses TRBV20-1 and TRBJ1-4, with D perhaps matching TRBD1 (6 bases). The V end was cut by 3 bases, the J end by 4 bases, with 12 bases between. This CDR3 is built from 14 residues. Germline CDR1 DFQATT, CDR2 SNEGSKA (reference sequence).